This TCR beta chain appears in the sequencing data of a study of blood T cell repertoires in COVID-19. Turning to the study itself: From T cells, B-cell-depleted T cells, or PBMCs came the material, which was cDNA or gDNA.

This CDR3 spans 14 amino acids. V was clipped by 2 bases and J by 11 bases; unmatched bases: 6. The germline gives CDR1 KGHSH, CDR2 LQKENI. Patients at the Seattle site were enrolled during active infection and followed longitudinally. In the study's own analysis: Estimates of nucleated cell counts were drawn from the amplification of reference gene primers. The protocol was immunoSEQ multiplex PCR, while the TCRdb copy is restricted to in-frame clones and leaves out a portion. V, J and clone size are taken as reported in that table, and D and trimming were inferred from the DNA itself. Of approximately 70,000 clones in the sample, about four fifths were seen once.

The clonotype was recovered from a man between 60 and 70 years old with COVID-19, enrolled during active disease. The V and J genes are TRBV18 and TRBJ2-1; 10 nucleotides line up with TRBD2. The sample comprised peripheral blood. The CDR3 DNA is TGTGCCAGCTCACCAAGCCAGCGGGAGGGCAAGCAGTTCTTC. Encoded protein: CASSPSQREGKQFF.